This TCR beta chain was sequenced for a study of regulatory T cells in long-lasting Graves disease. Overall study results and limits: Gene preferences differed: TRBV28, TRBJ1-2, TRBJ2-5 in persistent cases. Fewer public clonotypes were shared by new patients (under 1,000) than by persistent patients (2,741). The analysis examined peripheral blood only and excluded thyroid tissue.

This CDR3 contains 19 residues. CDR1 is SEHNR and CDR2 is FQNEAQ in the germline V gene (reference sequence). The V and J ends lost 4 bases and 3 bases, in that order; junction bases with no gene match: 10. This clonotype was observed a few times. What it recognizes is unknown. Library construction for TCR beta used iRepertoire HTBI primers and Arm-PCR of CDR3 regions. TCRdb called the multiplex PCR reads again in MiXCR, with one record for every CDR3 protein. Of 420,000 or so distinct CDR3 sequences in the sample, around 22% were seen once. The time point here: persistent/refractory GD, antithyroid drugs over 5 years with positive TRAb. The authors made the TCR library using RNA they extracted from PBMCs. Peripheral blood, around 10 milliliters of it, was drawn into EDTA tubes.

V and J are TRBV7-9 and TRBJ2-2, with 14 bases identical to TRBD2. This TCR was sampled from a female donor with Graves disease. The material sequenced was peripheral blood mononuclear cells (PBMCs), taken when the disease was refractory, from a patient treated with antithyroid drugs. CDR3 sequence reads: CASSSPGLAGVRDTGELFF. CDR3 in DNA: TGTGCCAGCAGCTCTCCGGGACTAGCGGGAGTGCGTGACACCGGGGAGCTGTTTTTT.